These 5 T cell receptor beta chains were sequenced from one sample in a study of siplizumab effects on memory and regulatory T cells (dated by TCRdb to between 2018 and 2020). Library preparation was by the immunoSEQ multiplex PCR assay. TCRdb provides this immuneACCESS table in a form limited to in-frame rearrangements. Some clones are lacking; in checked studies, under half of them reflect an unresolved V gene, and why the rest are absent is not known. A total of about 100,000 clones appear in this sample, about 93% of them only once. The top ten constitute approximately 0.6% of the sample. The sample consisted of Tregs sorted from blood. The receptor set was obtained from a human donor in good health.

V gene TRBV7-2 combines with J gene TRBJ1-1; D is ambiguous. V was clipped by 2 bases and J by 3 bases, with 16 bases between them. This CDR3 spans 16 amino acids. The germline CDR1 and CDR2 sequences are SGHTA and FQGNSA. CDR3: CASSLTYTDADTEAFF. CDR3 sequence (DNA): TGTGCCAGCAGCTTAACGTACACCGATGCCGACACTGAAGCTTTCTTT.

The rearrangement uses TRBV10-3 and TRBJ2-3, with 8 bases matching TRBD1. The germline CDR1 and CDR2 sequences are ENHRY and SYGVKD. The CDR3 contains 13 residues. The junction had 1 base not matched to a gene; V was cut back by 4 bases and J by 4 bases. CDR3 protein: CAISGQGPDTQYF. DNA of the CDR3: TGTGCCATCAGTGGACAGGGGCCAGATACGCAGTATTTT.

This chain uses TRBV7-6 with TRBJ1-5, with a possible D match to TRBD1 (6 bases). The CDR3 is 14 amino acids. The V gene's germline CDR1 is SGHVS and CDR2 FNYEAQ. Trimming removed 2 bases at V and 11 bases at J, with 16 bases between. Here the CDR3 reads CASSLSAGDSSQHF. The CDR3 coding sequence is TGTGCCAGCAGCTTATCGGCAGGGGATTCGTCCCAGCATTTT.

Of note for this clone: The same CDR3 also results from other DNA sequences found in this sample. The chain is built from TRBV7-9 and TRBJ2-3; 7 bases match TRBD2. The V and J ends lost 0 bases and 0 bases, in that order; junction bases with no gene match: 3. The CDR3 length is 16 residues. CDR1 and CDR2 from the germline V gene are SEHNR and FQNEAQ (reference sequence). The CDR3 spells CASSLALAASTDTQYF. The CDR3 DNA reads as TGTGCCAGCAGCTTAGCCCTAGCGGCAAGCACAGATACGCAGTATTTT. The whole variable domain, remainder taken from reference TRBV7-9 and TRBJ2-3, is DTGVSQNPRHKITKRGQNVTFRCDPISEHNRLYWYRQTLGQGPEFLTYFQNEAQLEKSRLLSDRFSAERPKGSFSTLEIQRTEQGDSAMYLCASSLALAASTDTQYFGPGTRLTVL.

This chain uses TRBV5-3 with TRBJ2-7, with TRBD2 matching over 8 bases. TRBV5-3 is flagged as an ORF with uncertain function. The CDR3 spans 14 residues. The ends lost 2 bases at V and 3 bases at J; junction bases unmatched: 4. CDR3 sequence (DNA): TGTGCCAGAAGCTTACAGGGACTAGGCTACGAGCAGTACTTC. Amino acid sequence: CARSLQGLGYEQYF.